The next 7 T cell receptor beta chains were all read from a single sample in a study of shared clonotypes between healthy human individuals. Naive-designated CD8 cells lacked CD45RO, were positively enriched for CCR7, and omitted terminally differentiated effector memory CD45RA+ cells. Clones were read by immunoSEQ multiplex PCR, and TCRdb kept only the in-frame ones, dropping some. Of approximately 2,200,000 clones listed, more than 85% are singletons. Sequencing was performed on naive CD8+ T cells from PBMCs. All receptors derive from a man younger than 30 in good health. Some clones in this sample may be carry-over from other donors' samples.

The chain carries TRBV7-9 and TRBJ2-7, with a possible D match to TRBD1 (6 bases). From germline, CDR1 is SEHNR and CDR2 FQNEAQ (reference sequence). V was cut by 5 bases and J by 2 bases, with 10 bases left in between. There are 13 residues in the CDR3. The DNA of the CDR3 is TGTGCCAGCAGCATCGGACAGCCCTACGAGCAGTACTTC. The encoded protein is CASSIGQPYEQYF.

The chain employs TRBV4-1 and TRBJ2-7, with no clear D. CDR1 and CDR2 from the germline V gene are MGHRA and YSYEKL. The CDR3 is 14 amino acids. Trimming cost V 1 base and J 3 bases, with 10 bases left between them. DNA of the CDR3: TGCGCCAGCAGCCAAGGTCTGAACCTCTACGAGCAGTACTTC. It translates to CASSQGLNLYEQYF.

The V call is TRBV7-9, the J call TRBJ2-7; 10 bases are shared with TRBD2. J was trimmed by 0 bases and V by 5 bases; bases with no gene match: 7. Germline CDR1 and CDR2: SEHNR and FQNEAQ (reference sequence). The CDR3 consists of 16 residues. The CDR3 nucleotides read TGTGCCAGCAGCCCCGCCGGGACTAGCGACTCCTACGAGCAGTACTTC. It encodes CASSPAGTSDSYEQYF.

The V and J genes are TRBV2 and TRBJ2-7, with 10 positions matching TRBD1. CDR3 length: 18 amino acids. Germline V gene data show CDR1 as SNHLY and CDR2 as FYNNEI. The V segment lost 5 bases and the J segment 0 bases; nucleotides outside the gene matches: 13. The CDR3 reads CASSMGQGLGVHSYEQYF. DNA for the CDR3: TGTGCCAGCAGTATGGGACAGGGGCTCGGGGTCCACTCCTACGAGCAGTACTTC.

This clone has a single count. The V gene is TRBV29-1, the J gene TRBJ2-2; 13 bases map to TRBD2. The V gene's germline CDR1 is SQVTM and CDR2 ANQGSEA. V shed 4 bases and J 8 bases; nucleotides not matched to a gene: 4. The CDR3 has 14 residues. The CDR3 region is CSVGLAGGWGELFF. The CDR3 coding sequence is TGCAGCGTTGGACTAGCGGGAGGTTGGGGGGAGCTGTTTTTT.

Of note for this clone: The sample carries other DNA sequences with the same CDR3. V is TRBV27 and J is TRBJ1-2; TRBD1 might be the D (5 bases). Germline CDR1 and CDR2: MNHEY and SMNVEV (reference sequence). This CDR3 is built from 13 residues. V gave up 3 bases and J gave up 4 bases, with 9 bases separating them. The CDR3, as DNA: TGTGCCAGCAGTTTCGTGGGGGGCTATGGCTACACCTTC. It is translated as CASSFVGGYGYTF.

This chain links TRBV28 with TRBJ1-2, with D possibly matching TRBD1 (5 bases). In germline, CDR1 is MDHEN, CDR2 SYDVKM. Trimming cost V 6 bases and J 11 bases, with 19 bases left between them. The CDR3 totals 13 residues. The CDR3 nucleotides are TGTGCCAGCAGCCCCGACCGGGCCTGGGGGTACACCTTC. This translates into CASSPDRAWGYTF.